This passage covers 16 T cell receptor beta chains from one sample sequenced in a study of blood T cell repertoires in COVID-19. Method: immunoSEQ multiplex PCR; TCRdb's copy keeps in-frame clones and lacks some. The repertoire holds approximately 380,000 clones, with about 88% as singletons. Sequenced sample: PBMCs or T cells enriched from blood (not recorded which). Receptors were obtained from a woman between 18 and 29 years old who had recovered from COVID-19.

The chain is built from TRBV18 and TRBJ1-4, with 8 bases identical to TRBD1. Germline trimming cut 3 bases from V and 8 bases from J; bases unmatched to any gene: 8. From germline, CDR1 is KGHSH and CDR2 LQKENI. The CDR3 consists of 15 residues. CDR3: CASSPSTGAGEKLFF. The CDR3 bases are TGTGCCAGCTCACCTTCGACAGGGGCCGGGGAAAAACTGTTTTTT.

This chain joins TRBV7-9 and TRBJ1-4; maybe TRBD1 (5 bases). The CDR3 length is 16 residues. Germline lookup yields CDR1 SEHNR and CDR2 FQNEAQ (reference sequence). V was cut by 5 bases and J by 1 base, with 14 bases left in between. CDR3 DNA: TGTGCCAGCAGCCATGACTTCGGGGGAACTAATGAAAAACTGTTTTTT. Translation: CASSHDFGGTNEKLFF.

The rearrangement uses TRBV14 and TRBJ1-2; 8 positions match TRBD1. The CDR3 contains 17 residues. CDR1 SGHDN and CDR2 FVKESK come from the germline V gene. Trimming took 0 bases from V and 1 from J; bases not matched to a gene: 7. The CDR3 protein is CASSQDETGEFNYGYTF. Here the CDR3 DNA reads TGTGCCAGCAGCCAAGATGAGACAGGGGAGTTTAACTATGGCTACACCTTC.

Only one count was recorded for this clone. At one of its ends the junction is not consistent with the germline gene, which may arise from a read error. The CDR3 here is CASMAGTASSEQYF. The CDR3 DNA reads as TGTGCCAGCATGGCCGGGACAGCCTCCTCCGAGCAGTACTTC. The rearrangement uses TRBV6-5 and TRBJ2-7, with 7 nucleotides matching TRBD1. The CDR3 totals 14 residues. Germline V gene lookup returns CDR1 MNHEY and CDR2 SVGAGI.

V is TRBV12-3 or TRBV12-4 and J is TRBJ1-5; D gene uncertain. V shed 6 bases and J shed 0 bases, with 3 bases lying between them. The length of the CDR3 is 12 residues. CDR3 nucleotide sequence: TGTGCCAGCAGCATTAGCAATCAGCCCCAGCATTTT. Protein: CASSISNQPQHF.

The chain combines TRBV29-1 with TRBJ1-1, with a weak D call TRBD1 (5 bases). This CDR3 has 12 amino acids. V lost 7 bases and J lost 3, with 12 bases in between. The germline gives CDR1 SQVTM, CDR2 ANQGSEA. Here the CDR3 DNA reads TGCAGCGCCTTGACGGGGGACACTGAAGCTTTCTTT. This encodes CSALTGDTEAFF.

The chain uses TRBV4-1 and TRBJ1-2; D is ambiguous. Trimming took 1 base from V and 5 from J, leaving 14 bases between them. The CDR3 has 15 residues. The germline V gene has CDR1 MGHRA and CDR2 YSYEKL. CDR3 coding DNA: TGCGCCAGCAGCCAAGGGGCGGGCAAAGGATATGGCTACACCTTC. It encodes CASSQGAGKGYGYTF.

This chain links TRBV30 with TRBJ1-6, with a weak D call TRBD1 (5 bases). The germline V gene has CDR1 GTSNPN and CDR2 SVGIG (reference sequence). The V and J ends lost 2 bases and 10 bases respectively, with 9 bases between them. The CDR3 is made up of 12 amino acids. CDR3 region: CAWSLGVSPLHF. For the CDR3, the DNA is TGTGCCTGGAGTCTAGGGGTCTCACCCCTCCACTTT.

This chain uses TRBV7-3 with TRBJ2-3; 11 nucleotides align to TRBD2. CDR1 is SGHTA, CDR2 FQGTGA, per germline. The CDR3 runs to 18 residues. Losses at the gene ends were 0 bases for V and 6 bases for J; bases not matched to a gene: 11. The CDR3: CASSLTSLAGGAQDTQYF. In DNA form, the CDR3 reads TGTGCCAGCAGCTTAACGTCCCTAGCGGGGGGTGCCCAGGATACGCAGTATTTT. Full variable domain (outside the CDR3, taken from reference TRBV7-3 and TRBJ2-3): GAGVSQTPSNKVTEKGKYVELRCDPISGHTALYWYRQSLGQGPEFLIYFQGTGAADDSGLPNDRFFAVRPEGSVSTLKIQRTERGDSAVYLCASSLTSLAGGAQDTQYFGPGTRLTVL.

The sample holds a few counts of this clone. The chain employs TRBV6-1 and TRBJ1-2; D possibly corresponds to TRBD1 (6 bases). This CDR3 is 14 amino acids long. Germline V gene sequence: CDR1 MNHNS, CDR2 SASEGT. V was shortened by 1 base and J by 5 bases, with 11 bases between the two germline ends. The CDR3: CASSEVRGTYGYTF. The CDR3, as DNA: TGTGCCAGCAGTGAAGTGAGGGGGACGTATGGCTACACCTTC.

The chain links TRBV2 to TRBJ1-1; a possible D gene is TRBD1 (6 bases). The CDR3 sequence is 15 residues long. The germline gives CDR1 SNHLY, CDR2 FYNNEI. Deletions cut 6 bases from V and 5 bases from J, with 19 bases between. CDR3 sequence reads: CASRGHTLQSTEAFF. CDR3 DNA: TGTGCCAGCAGGGGACACACTCTACAGTCGACTGAAGCTTTCTTT.

As regards this clone: Additional DNA sequences in this sample encode the identical CDR3. V and J are TRBV15 and TRBJ1-5, with D possibly being TRBD1 (5 bases). V lost 5 bases and J 1 base, leaving 12 bases between the germline ends. Germline lookup yields CDR1 LNHNV and CDR2 YYDKDF (reference sequence). The CDR3 length is 15 residues. Here the CDR3 DNA reads TGTGCCACCAGCCGGGTGCGGGGGAGCAATCAGCCCCAGCATTTT. It codes for CATSRVRGSNQPQHF. Using reference TRBV15 and TRBJ1-5 for the parts outside the CDR3, the full variable domain is DAMVIQNPRYQVTQFGKPVTLSCSQTLNHNVMYWYQQKSSQAPKLLFHYYDKDFNNEADTPDNFQSRRPNTSFCFLDIRSPGLGDTAMYLCATSRVRGSNQPQHFGDGTRLSIL.

Here the CDR3 reads CASSSKTSGGGETQYF. Here the CDR3 DNA reads TGTGCCAGCAGCTCGAAGACTAGCGGGGGAGGCGAGACCCAGTACTTC. V usage is TRBV5-4 and J usage is TRBJ2-5; 12 nucleotides match TRBD2. Trimming removed 3 bases from V and 5 bases from J; junction bases left unmatched: 8. Germline V lookup: CDR1 SGHNT, CDR2 YYREEE (reference sequence). The CDR3 length is 16 residues.

The rearrangement links TRBV10-1 to TRBJ1-1; no definite D call. The V end was cut by 0 bases, the J end by 0 bases, with 8 bases between. The CDR3 has 15 amino acids. Per germline, CDR1 WNHNN and CDR2 SYGVQD (reference sequence). CDR3 amino acids: CASSESEVLNTEAFF. CDR3 coding DNA: TGCGCCAGCAGTGAGTCGGAGGTACTGAACACTGAAGCTTTCTTT.

V is TRBV19 and J is TRBJ1-1; TRBD1 matches at 9 bases. The CDR3 runs 15 residues. Per germline, CDR1 LNHDA and CDR2 SQIVND (reference sequence). Germline trimming cut 6 bases from V and 5 bases from J; bases unmatched to any gene: 10. CDR3: CASSPRQGVNTEAFF. CDR3 coding DNA: TGTGCCAGTAGCCCCCGACAGGGGGTAAATACTGAAGCTTTCTTT.

The chain combines TRBV10-3 with TRBJ1-1; TRBD1 agrees at 7 bases. This CDR3 is built from 13 residues. Germline assignment: CDR1 ENHRY and CDR2 SYGVKD. The ends lost 3 bases at V and 11 bases at J; junction bases unmatched: 9. In nucleotides, the CDR3 is TGTGCCATCAGTGACAGACAGGGCGAGAGGGCTTTCTTT. Encoded protein: CAISDRQGERAFF.